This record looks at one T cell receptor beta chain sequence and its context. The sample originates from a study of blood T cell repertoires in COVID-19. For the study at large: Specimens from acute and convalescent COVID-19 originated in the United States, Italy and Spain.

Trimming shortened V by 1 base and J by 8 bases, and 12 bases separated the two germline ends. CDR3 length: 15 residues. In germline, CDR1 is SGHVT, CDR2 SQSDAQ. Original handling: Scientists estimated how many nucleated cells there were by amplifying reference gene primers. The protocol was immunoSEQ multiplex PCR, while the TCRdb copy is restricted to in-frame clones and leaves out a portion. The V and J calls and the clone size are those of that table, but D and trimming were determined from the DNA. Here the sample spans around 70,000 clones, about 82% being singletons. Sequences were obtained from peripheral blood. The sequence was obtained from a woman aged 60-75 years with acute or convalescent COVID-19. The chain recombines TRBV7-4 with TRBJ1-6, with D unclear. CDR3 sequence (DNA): TGTGCCAGCAGCTTAGTTCAGGCTAACGATTCACCCCTCCACTTT. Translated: CASSLVQANDSPLHF.